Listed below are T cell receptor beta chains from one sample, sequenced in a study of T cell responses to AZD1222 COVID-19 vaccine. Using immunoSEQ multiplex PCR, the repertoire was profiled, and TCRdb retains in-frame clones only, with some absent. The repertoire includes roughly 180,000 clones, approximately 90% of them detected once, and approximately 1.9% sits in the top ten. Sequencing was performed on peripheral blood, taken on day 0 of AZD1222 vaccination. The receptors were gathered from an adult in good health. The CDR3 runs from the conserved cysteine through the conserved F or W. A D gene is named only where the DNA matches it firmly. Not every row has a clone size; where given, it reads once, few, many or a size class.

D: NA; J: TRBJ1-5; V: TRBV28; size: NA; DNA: TGTGCCAGCAGTTCCTATCAGCCCCAGCATTTT; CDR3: CASSSYQPQHF
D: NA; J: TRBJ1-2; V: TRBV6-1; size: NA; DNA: TGTGCCAGCAGTGAATGGGACCCCACTAGGGATGGCTACACCTTC; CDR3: CASSEWDPTRDGYTF
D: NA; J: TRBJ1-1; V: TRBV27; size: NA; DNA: TGTGCCAGCAAGGTACAAACAATCCCCATGAACACTGAAGCTTTCTTT; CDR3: CASKVQTIPMNTEAFF
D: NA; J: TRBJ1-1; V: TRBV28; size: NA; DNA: TGTGCCAGCAGTCTGGGGCTGCTATCCCTAATGAACACTGAAGCTTTCTTT; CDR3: CASSLGLLSLMNTEAFF
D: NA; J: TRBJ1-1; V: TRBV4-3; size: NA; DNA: TGCGCCAGCAGCCAAGCGGGAACTGAAGCTTTCTTT; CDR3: CASSQAGTEAFF
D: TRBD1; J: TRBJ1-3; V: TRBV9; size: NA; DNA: TGTGCCAGCAGCCGGGAGCCGGGACAGGGGTCTGGAAACACCATATATTTT; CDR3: CASSREPGQGSGNTIYF
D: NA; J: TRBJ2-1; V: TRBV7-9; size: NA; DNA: TGTGCCAGCATCAACACAAATGAGCAGTTCTTC; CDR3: CASINTNEQFF
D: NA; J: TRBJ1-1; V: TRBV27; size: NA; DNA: TGTGCCAGCCATCGCGGAACTGAAGCTTTCTTT; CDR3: CASHRGTEAFF
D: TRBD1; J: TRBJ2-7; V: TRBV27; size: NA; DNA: TGTGCCACCCCAGGGGGCGGGTCCTACGAGCAGTACTTC; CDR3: CATPGGGSYEQYF
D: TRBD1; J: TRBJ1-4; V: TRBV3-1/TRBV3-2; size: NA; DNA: TGTGCCAGCAGCCTCGGGACAGATAATGAAAAACTGTTTTTT; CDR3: CASSLGTDNEKLFF
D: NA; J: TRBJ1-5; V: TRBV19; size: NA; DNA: TGTGCCAGTACCTCATACCCGGGGACGAATAGCAATCAGCCCCAGCATTTT; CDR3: CASTSYPGTNSNQPQHF
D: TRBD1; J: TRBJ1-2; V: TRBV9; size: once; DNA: TGTGCCAGCAGCGTAGGACAGGGGGCCCCCTCTAACTATGGCTACACCTTC; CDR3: CASSVGQGAPSNYGYTF
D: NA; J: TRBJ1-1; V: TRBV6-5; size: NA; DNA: TGTGCCAGCAGTTCCCTTCATATCATGAACACTGAAGCTTTCTTT; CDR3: CASSSLHIMNTEAFF
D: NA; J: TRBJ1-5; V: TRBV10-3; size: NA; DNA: TGTGCCTCCAAAAGGCAGGCGGATCAGCCCCAGCATTTT; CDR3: CASKRQADQPQHF
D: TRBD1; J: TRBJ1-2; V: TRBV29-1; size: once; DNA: TGCAGCGTCGGGACAGGGGGTAATGGCTACACCTTC; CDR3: CSVGTGGNGYTF
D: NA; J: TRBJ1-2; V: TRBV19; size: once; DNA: TGTGCCAGTAGTATCGAGGGCGCGGGGTTTGGCTACACCTTC; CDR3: CASSIEGAGFGYTF